This T cell receptor (beta chain) was identified in a study of blood T cell repertoires in COVID-19. Trimming took off 3 bases at V and 4 bases at J, with 12 bases between the two ends. Per the germline V gene, CDR1 is ENHRY and CDR2 is SYGVKD. This CDR3 spans 15 amino acids. Per the study methods: Estimation of nucleated cell counts was performed using reference gene primer amplification. Produced via immunoSEQ multiplex PCR; TCRdb's table is partial and in-frame only. That table gives V, J and clone size, and the DNA gave D and trimming. The table shows about 150,000 clones, with about 80% occurring only once. Two negative PCRs, clearance, or symptom resolution characterized the recovered Cohort 3 donors.

The V call is TRBV10-3, the J call TRBJ1-4, with D possibly being TRBD1 (6 bases). The sequenced sample consisted of PBMCs or T cells enriched from blood (not recorded which). The source of this sequence is a woman aged 45-65 years who had recovered from COVID-19. CDR3 nucleotide sequence: TGTGCCATCAGTGACACGGGGGGCCGTAATGAAAAACTGTTTTTT. Protein sequence: CAISDTGGRNEKLFF.